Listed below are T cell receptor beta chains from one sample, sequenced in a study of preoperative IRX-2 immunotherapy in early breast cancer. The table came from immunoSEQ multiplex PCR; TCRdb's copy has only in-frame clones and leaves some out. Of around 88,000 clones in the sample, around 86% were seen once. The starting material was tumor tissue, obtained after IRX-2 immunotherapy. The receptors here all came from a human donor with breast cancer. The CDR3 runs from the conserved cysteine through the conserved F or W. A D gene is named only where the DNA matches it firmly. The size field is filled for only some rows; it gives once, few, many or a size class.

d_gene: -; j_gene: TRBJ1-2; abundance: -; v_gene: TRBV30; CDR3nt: TGTGCCTGGAGTGTACCGGGAGGGACCCCCAAAAACTATGGCTACACCTTC; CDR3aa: CAWSVPGGTPKNYGYTF
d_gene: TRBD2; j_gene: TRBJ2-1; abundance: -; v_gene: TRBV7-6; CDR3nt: TGTGCCAGCAGCATGACTAGCGGGAGAACATCCTACAATGAGCAGTTCTTC; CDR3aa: CASSMTSGRTSYNEQFF
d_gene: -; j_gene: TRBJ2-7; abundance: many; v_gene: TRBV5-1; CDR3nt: TGCGCCAGCAGCTCGAAGTTGGGGGTGAATTACGAGCAGTACTTC; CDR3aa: CASSSKLGVNYEQYF
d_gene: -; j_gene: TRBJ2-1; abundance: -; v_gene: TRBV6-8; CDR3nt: TGTGCCAGCAGCCAAGACAGGATACTCAATGAGCAGTTCTTC; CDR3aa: CASSQDRILNEQFF
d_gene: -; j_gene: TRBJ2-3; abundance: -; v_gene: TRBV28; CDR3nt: TGTGCCAGCAATGGAGACAGGCGACTATCGGATACGCAGTATTTT; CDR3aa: CASNGDRRLSDTQYF
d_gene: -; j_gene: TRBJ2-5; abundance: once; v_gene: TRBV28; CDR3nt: TGTGCCAGCAGTTCCAGGGTTGCGGAGACCCAGTACTTC; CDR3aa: CASSSRVAETQYF
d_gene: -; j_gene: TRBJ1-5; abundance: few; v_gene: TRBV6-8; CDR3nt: TGTGCCAGCGGATATATCAATAGCAATCAGCCCCAGCATTTT; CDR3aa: CASGYINSNQPQHF
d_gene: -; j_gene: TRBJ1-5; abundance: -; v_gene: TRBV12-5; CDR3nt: TGTGCTAGTGGTTTGGTACTCGGGGGAAGCAATCAGCCCCAGCATTTT; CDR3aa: CASGLVLGGSNQPQHF
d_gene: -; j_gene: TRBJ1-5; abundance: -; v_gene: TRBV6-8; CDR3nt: TGTGCCAGCAGTTACTCAAAGGGTAGCAATCAGCCCCAGCATTTT; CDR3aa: CASSYSKGSNQPQHF
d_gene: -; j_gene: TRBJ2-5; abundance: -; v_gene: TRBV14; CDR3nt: TGTGCCAGCAGCCCTCCAGGGAAAGGGAAGACCCAGTACTTC; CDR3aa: CASSPPGKGKTQYF
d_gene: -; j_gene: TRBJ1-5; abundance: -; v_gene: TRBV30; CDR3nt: TGTGCCTGGAGTTCCGGGACTGGCGGCGAGCCCCAGCATTTT; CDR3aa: CAWSSGTGGEPQHF
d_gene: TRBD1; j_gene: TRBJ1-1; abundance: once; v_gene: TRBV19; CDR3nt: TGTGCCAGTAGACAGGGGACTGAAGCTTTCTTT; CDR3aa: CASRQGTEAFF
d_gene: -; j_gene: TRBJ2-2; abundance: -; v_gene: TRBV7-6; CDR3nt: TGTGCCAGCAGCTTTGGACAGCACACCGGGGAGCTGTTTTTT; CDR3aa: CASSFGQHTGELFF
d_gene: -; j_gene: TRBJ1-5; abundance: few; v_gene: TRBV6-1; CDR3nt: TGTGCCAGCAGTGAAGCGATCAAACAGCCCCAGCATTTT; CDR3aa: CASSEAIKQPQHF
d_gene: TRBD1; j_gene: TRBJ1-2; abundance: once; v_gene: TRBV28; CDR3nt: TGTGCCAGCATTGGACAGGGAAACTATGGCTACACCTTC; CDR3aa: CASIGQGNYGYTF
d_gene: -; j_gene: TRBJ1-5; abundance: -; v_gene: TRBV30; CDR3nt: TGTGCCTGGAGTGTAGGGGTATCTCAGCCCCAGCATTTT; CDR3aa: CAWSVGVSQPQHF
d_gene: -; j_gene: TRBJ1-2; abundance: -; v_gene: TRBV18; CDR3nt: TGTGCCAGCTCACCACGAGAGGGGGGGTTCTATGGCTACACCTTC; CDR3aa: CASSPREGGFYGYTF
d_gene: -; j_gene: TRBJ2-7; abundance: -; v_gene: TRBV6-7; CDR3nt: TGTGCCACCATGCAGGGTAATCCGTCCGAGCAGTACTTC; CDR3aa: CATMQGNPSEQYF
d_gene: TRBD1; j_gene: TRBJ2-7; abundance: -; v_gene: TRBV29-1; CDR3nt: TGCAGCGTTGAAGAGGGACAGAGCTCCTACGAGCAGTACTTC; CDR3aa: CSVEEGQSSYEQYF
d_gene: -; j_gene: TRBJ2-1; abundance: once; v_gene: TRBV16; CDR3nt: TGTGCCAGCAGTTTACTACTAGCATACGAGCAGTTCTTC; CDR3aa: CASSLLLAYEQFF
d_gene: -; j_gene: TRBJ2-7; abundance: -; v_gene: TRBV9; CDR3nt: TGTGCCAGCAGCTTAGCGCTCTACGAGCAGTACTTC; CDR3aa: CASSLALYEQYF
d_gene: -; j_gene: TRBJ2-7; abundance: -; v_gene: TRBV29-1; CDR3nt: TGCAGCGTTCATAGTAACGGGGACGAGCAGTACTTC; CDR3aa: CSVHSNGDEQYF
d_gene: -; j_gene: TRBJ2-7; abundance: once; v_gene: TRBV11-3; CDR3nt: TGTGCCAGCAGCTTGACCGTTAGGCCCTACGAGCAGTACTTC; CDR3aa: CASSLTVRPYEQYF
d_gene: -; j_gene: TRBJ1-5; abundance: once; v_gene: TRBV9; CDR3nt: TGTGCCAGCAGTGAAAGCAGGGATCAGCCCCAGCATTTT; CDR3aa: CASSESRDQPQHF
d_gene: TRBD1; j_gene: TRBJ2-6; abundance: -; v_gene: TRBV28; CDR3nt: TGTGCCAGCAGCCTCAGGGGGCCAGGGGCCAACGTCCTGACTTTC; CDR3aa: CASSLRGPGANVLTF
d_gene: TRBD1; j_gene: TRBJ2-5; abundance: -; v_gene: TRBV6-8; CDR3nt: TGTGCCAGCAGTGTGCAGGGGGCGGGAGAGACCCAGTACTTC; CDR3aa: CASSVQGAGETQYF
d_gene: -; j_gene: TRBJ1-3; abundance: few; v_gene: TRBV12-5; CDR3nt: TGTGCTAGTGGTTTGGTACCGGCAGCTGGAAGGTTGAGCACCATATATTTT; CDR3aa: CASGLVPAAGRLSTIYF
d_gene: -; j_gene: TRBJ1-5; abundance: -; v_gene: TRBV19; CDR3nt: TGTGCCAGTAGTATAGGCGAACGCGCTCGGGCCCAGCATTTT; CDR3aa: CASSIGERARAQHF
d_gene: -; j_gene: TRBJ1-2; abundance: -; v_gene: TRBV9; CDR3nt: TGTGCCAGCAGTGAGGATTCCCCGTTGCGGGGCTACACCTTC; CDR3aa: CASSEDSPLRGYTF
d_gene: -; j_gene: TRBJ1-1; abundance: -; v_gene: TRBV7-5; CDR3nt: TGTGCCAGCAGCTTAGCAGGGGGGTTCACTGAAGCTTTCTTT; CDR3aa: CASSLAGGFTEAFF
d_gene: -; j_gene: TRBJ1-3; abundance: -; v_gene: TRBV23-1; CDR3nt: TGCGCCAGCAGCTTAACACACTCCAACGCCGGAAACACCATATATTTT; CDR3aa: CASSLTHSNAGNTIYF
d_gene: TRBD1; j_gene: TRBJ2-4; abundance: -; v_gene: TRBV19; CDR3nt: TGTGCCATTCTGGACAGGGCCAAAAACATTCAGTACTTC; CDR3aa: CAILDRAKNIQYF
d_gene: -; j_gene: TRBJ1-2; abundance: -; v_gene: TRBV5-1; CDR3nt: TGCGCCAGCAGAGAAAATTCGGACCGGAGGGATGGCTACACCTTC; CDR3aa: CASRENSDRRDGYTF
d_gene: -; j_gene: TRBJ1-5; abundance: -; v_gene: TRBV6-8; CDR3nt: TGTGCCATCAGTGTGGGGGGGAATCAGCCCCAGCATTTT; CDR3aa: CAISVGGNQPQHF
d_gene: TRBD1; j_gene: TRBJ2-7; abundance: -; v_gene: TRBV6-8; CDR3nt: TGTGCCAGCAGTTACAGGGACAGGGGGCACGACGAGCAGTACTTC; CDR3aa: CASSYRDRGHDEQYF
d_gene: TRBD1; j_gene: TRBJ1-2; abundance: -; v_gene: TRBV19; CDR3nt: TGTGCCAGTAGTATCGGTCCCAAGGACAGGAGACATGGCTACACCTTC; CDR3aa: CASSIGPKDRRHGYTF
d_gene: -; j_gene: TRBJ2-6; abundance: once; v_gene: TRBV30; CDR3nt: TGTGCCTGGAGTCCTCCCACCCTGGGTGGCAACGTCCTGACTTTC; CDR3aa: CAWSPPTLGGNVLTF
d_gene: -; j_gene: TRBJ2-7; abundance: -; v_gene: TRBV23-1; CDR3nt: TGCGCCAGCAGCTTGAGTGCCAGCACACCCTACGAGCAGTACTTC; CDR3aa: CASSLSASTPYEQYF
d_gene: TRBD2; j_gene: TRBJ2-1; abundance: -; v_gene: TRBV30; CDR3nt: TGTGCCTGGATGGTAACTAGCGGGGGGTTGTCGCAGTTCTTC; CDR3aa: CAWMVTSGGLSQFF
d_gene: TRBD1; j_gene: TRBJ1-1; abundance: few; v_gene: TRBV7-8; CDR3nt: TGTGCCAGCAGCCAGGACAGGGACACTGAAGCTTTCTTT; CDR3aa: CASSQDRDTEAFF
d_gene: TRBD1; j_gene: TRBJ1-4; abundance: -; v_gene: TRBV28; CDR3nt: TGTGCCACCGGACAGGCGACCTCTTCAACTAATGAAAAACTGTTTTTT; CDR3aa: CATGQATSSTNEKLFF
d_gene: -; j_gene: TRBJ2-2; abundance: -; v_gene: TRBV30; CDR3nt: TGTGCCTGGAGTATACTAGCTAACACCGGGGAGCTGTTTTTT; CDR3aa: CAWSILANTGELFF
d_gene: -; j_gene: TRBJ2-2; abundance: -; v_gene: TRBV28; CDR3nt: TGTGCCAGCAGTGCCGTCACCGGGGAGCTGTTTTTT; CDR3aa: CASSAVTGELFF